This paragraph reports one TCR beta chain. The antigen remains undetermined. This entry belongs to a study of OX40 agonist ivuxolimab in advanced cancers. The study, taken as a whole, reports: Clonal expansion by week 6 occurred in CD4+ and CD8+ blood T cells (at 0.1 to 3.0 mg/kg). On average, CD8+ T cells showed a greater number of expanded clones than CD4+.

The CDR3 spans 15 residues. Trimming removed 5 bases from V and 0 bases from J, with 12 bases in between. The germline V gene has CDR1 SGHRS and CDR2 YFSETQ. Repertoires were generated with immunoSEQ multiplex PCR, while TCRdb's copy carries only in-frame clones and drops some. This sample has about 68,000 clones, with 70% to 90% found just once. Specimen: CD4+ or CD8+ T cells sorted from blood, collected in a trial of the OX40 agonist ivuxolimab. The TCR was taken from an adult with an advanced solid tumor such as melanoma, head and neck, liver or kidney cancer. The rearrangement links TRBV5-1 to TRBJ1-3, with no clear D. Here the CDR3 reads CASRTGRYSGNTIYF. The CDR3 DNA follows: TGCGCCAGCAGGACGGGTCGGTACTCTGGAAACACCATATATTTT.